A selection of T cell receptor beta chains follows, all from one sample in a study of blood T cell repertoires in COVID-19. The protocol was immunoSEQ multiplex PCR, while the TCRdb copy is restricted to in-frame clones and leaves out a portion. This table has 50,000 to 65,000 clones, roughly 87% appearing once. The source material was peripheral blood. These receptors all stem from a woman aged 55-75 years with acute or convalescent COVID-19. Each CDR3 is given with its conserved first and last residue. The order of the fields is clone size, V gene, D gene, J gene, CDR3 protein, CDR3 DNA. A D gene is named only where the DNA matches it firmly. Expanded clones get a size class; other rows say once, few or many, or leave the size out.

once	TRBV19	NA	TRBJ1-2	CASSVRDTLGYTF	TGTGCCAGTAGTGTCCGGGACACCTTGGGCTACACCTTC
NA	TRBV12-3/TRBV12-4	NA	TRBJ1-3	CASSGESGNTIYF	TGTGCCAGCAGCGGGGAATCAGGAAACACCATATATTTT
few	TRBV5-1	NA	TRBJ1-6	CASSLVAGDFNSPLHF	TGCGCCAGCAGCTTGGTGGCAGGGGATTTTAATTCACCCCTCCACTTT
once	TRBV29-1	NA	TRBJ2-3	CSATGTSTDTQYF	TGCAGCGCAACCGGGACTAGCACAGATACGCAGTATTTT
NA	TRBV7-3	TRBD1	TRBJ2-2	CASSLDRAHTGELFF	TGTGCCAGCAGCTTAGACAGGGCCCACACCGGGGAGCTGTTTTTT
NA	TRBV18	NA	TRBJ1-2	CASSPTAQGLANYGYTF	TGTGCCAGCTCACCAACAGCACAGGGCCTAGCTAACTATGGCTACACCTTC
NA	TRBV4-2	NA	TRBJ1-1	CASSQGGRMNTEAFF	TGTGCCAGCAGCCAAGGGGGGCGCATGAACACTGAAGCTTTCTTT
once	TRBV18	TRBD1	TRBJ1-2	CASSPGQGGGYTF	TGTGCCAGCTCACCGGGACAGGGTGGTGGCTACACCTTC
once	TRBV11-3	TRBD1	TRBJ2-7	CASSLQGAAMVEEQYF	TGTGCCAGCAGCCTACAGGGGGCAGCCATGGTGGAAGAGCAGTACTTC
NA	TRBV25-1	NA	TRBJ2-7	CASSQGLSYEQYF	TGTGCCAGCAGTCAGGGTTTATCCTACGAGCAGTACTTC
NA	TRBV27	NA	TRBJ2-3	CASSLRRTDTQYF	TGTGCCAGCAGTTTGAGGCGCACAGATACGCAGTATTTT
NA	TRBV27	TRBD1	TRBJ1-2	CASSKTSTGNYGYTF	TGTGCCAGCAGTAAAACTTCGACAGGGAACTATGGCTACACCTTC
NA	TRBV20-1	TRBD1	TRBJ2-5	CSASAGQGLKTQYF	TGCAGTGCAAGTGCGGGACAGGGATTGAAGACCCAGTACTTC
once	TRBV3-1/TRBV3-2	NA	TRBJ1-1	CASSQVMNTEAFF	TGTGCCAGCAGCCAAGTCATGAACACTGAAGCTTTCTTT
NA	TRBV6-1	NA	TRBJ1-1	CASSEWGGNTEAFF	TGTGCCAGCAGTGAATGGGGGGGGAACACTGAAGCTTTCTTT
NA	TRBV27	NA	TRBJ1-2	CASSLNRYYGYTF	TGTGCCAGCAGTTTGAACAGGTACTATGGCTACACCTTC
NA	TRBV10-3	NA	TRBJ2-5	CAISESKGEETQYF	TGTGCCATCAGTGAGTCGAAGGGGGAAGAGACCCAGTACTTC
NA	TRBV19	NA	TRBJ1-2	CASSRSWQNPYGYTF	TGTGCCAGTAGTAGGTCTTGGCAGAATCCTTATGGCTACACCTTC
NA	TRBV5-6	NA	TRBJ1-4	CASSPTSGVEKLFF	TGTGCCAGCAGCCCCACGTCGGGGGTCGAAAAACTGTTTTTT
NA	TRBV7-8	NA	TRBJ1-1	CASSSRDGTEAFF	TGTGCCAGCAGCTCCAGGGATGGTACTGAAGCTTTCTTT
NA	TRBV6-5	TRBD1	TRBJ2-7	CASADRGNEQYF	TGTGCCAGTGCGGACAGGGGCAACGAGCAGTACTTC
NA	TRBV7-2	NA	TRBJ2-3	CASSLYTDTQYF	TGTGCCAGCAGCCTTTACACAGATACGCAGTATTTT
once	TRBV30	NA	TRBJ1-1	CAWKWEETEAFF	TGTGCCTGGAAATGGGAGGAGACTGAAGCTTTCTTT
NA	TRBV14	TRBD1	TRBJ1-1	CASSRLGQKNTEAFF	TGTGCCAGCAGCCGCTTGGGACAGAAGAACACTGAAGCTTTCTTT
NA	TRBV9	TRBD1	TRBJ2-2	CASSVRQGANTGELFF	TGTGCCAGCAGCGTGAGACAGGGTGCGAACACCGGGGAGCTGTTTTTT
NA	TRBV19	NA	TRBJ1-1	CASSIGLTPEAFF	TGTGCCAGTAGTATTGGTCTTACTCCTGAAGCTTTCTTT
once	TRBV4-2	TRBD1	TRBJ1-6	CASSQPGQGLGSPLHF	TGTGCCAGCAGCCAGCCCGGACAGGGGTTAGGATCACCCCTCCACTTT
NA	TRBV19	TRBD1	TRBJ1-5	CASRGTGGQPQHF	TGTGCCAGTAGGGGGACAGGGGGCCAGCCCCAGCATTTT
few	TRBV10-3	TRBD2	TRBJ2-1	CAIRTSGGYNEQFF	TGTGCCATTCGGACTAGCGGGGGCTACAATGAGCAGTTCTTC
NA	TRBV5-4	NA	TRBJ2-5	CASSLGSEETQYF	TGTGCCAGCAGCTTGGGTAGCGAAGAGACCCAGTACTTC
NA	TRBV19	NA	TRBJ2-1	CASAWRGDSYNEQFF	TGTGCCAGCGCCTGGCGGGGAGACTCCTACAATGAGCAGTTCTTC
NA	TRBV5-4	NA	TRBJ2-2	CASSLVRDANTGELFF	TGTGCCAGCAGCTTGGTCCGGGATGCGAACACCGGGGAGCTGTTTTTT
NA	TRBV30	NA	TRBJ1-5	CAWSVGGEGQPQHF	TGTGCCTGGAGTGTAGGGGGAGAAGGCCAGCCCCAGCATTTT
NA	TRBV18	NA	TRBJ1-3	CASSPGQSSGNTIYF	TGTGCCAGCTCACCGGGCCAGAGCTCTGGAAACACCATATATTTT
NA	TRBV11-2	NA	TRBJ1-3	CASSLLYGGLGPGNTIYF	TGTGCCAGCAGCTTATTGTACGGGGGTTTAGGTCCTGGAAACACCATATATTTT
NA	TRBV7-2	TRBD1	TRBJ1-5	CASSQGTGITISNQPQHF	TGTGCCAGCAGCCAAGGGACAGGGATTACCATTAGCAATCAGCCCCAGCATTTT
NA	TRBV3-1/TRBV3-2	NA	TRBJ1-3	CASSQDGSGNTIYF	TGTGCCAGCAGCCAAGACGGCTCTGGAAACACCATATATTTT
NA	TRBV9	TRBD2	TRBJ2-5	CASSPRGVRETQYF	TGTGCCAGCAGCCCTCGGGGGGTGAGGGAGACCCAGTACTTC
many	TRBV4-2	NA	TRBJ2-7	CASSQERHSTYEQYF	TGTGCCAGCAGCCAAGAAAGGCACAGCACCTACGAGCAGTACTTC
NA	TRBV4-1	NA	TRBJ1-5	CASSQDRGMGNQPQHF	TGCGCCAGCAGCCAAGACAGGGGAATGGGCAATCAGCCCCAGCATTTT
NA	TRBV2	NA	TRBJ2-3	CASLEEITDTQYF	TGTGCCAGCCTTGAGGAAATCACAGATACGCAGTATTTT
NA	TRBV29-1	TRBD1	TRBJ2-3	CSAGQGPDTQYF	TGCAGCGCAGGACAGGGGCCCGATACGCAGTATTTT
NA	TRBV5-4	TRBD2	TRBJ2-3	CASSLSSGVSDTQYF	TGTGCCAGCAGCTTGTCTAGCGGGGTATCAGATACGCAGTATTTT
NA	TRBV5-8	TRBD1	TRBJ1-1	CASSLAGQGVGTEAFF	TGTGCCAGCAGCTTGGCGGGACAGGGGGTGGGCACTGAAGCTTTCTTT
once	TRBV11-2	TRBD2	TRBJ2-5	CASSLDPGLASETQYF	TGTGCCAGCAGCTTAGATCCGGGACTAGCGAGTGAGACCCAGTACTTC